A selection of T cell receptor beta chains follows, all from one sample in a study of blood T cell repertoires in COVID-19. The method was immunoSEQ multiplex PCR; TCRdb's version includes in-frame clones alone and lacks a portion of them. The sample lists 200,000 to 300,000 clones, over 65% occurring once. The sequenced sample consisted of peripheral blood. Every receptor here comes from a woman older than 75 with acute or convalescent COVID-19. CDR3s include the opening cysteine and the closing phenylalanine or tryptophan. D genes are given only for firm matches. Not all rows give a size; the values are once, few, many and, for expanded clones, a class.

D: -
size: few
V: TRBV30
J: TRBJ1-1
CDR3: CAWSVGGDTEAFF
DNA: TGTGCCTGGAGTGTAGGGGGTGACACTGAAGCTTTCTTT

D: -
size: -
V: TRBV11-2
J: TRBJ1-1
CDR3: CASSSLSGLGGTEAFF
DNA: TGTGCCAGCAGCTCTCTCTCGGGACTTGGGGGCACTGAAGCTTTCTTT

D: TRBD1
size: -
V: TRBV11-3
J: TRBJ2-7
CDR3: CASSLAGQGKNEQYF
DNA: TGTGCCAGCAGCTTAGCTGGACAGGGGAAGAACGAGCAGTACTTC

D: -
size: -
V: TRBV7-2
J: TRBJ2-7
CDR3: CASSLSQAMYEQYF
DNA: TGTGCCAGCAGCTTAAGTCAGGCGATGTACGAGCAGTACTTC

D: -
size: -
V: TRBV21-1
J: TRBJ2-5
CDR3: CASSNLQAPETQYF
DNA: TGTGCCAGCAGCAACCTTCAAGCACCGGAGACCCAGTACTTC

D: -
size: -
V: TRBV6-5
J: TRBJ1-1
CDR3: CASSYTDSWTEAFF
DNA: TGTGCCAGCAGTTACACCGACTCTTGGACTGAAGCTTTCTTT

D: TRBD1
size: few
V: TRBV6-5
J: TRBJ1-3
CDR3: CASSPDRTDRNTIYF
DNA: TGTGCCAGCAGTCCGGACAGGACGGACAGGAACACCATATATTTT

D: TRBD1
size: -
V: TRBV11-2
J: TRBJ1-2
CDR3: CASSPRTGAGYGYTF
DNA: TGTGCCAGCAGTCCCCGCACAGGGGCCGGCTATGGCTACACCTTC

D: -
size: -
V: TRBV5-1
J: TRBJ2-1
CDR3: CASSVGNSVDEQFF
DNA: TGCGCCAGCAGCGTCGGTAACAGTGTCGATGAGCAGTTCTTC

D: TRBD1
size: -
V: TRBV10-3
J: TRBJ2-2
CDR3: CAINRGLDTGELFF
DNA: TGTGCCATCAACAGGGGATTGGACACCGGGGAGCTGTTTTTT

D: TRBD1
size: -
V: TRBV6-1
J: TRBJ1-2
CDR3: CASSEGQGPNYGYTF
DNA: TGTGCCAGCAGTGAAGGACAGGGGCCGAACTATGGCTACACCTTC

D: TRBD1
size: -
V: TRBV6-5
J: TRBJ1-2
CDR3: CASRRQGDYGYTF
DNA: TGTGCCAGCAGGCGACAGGGGGACTATGGCTACACCTTC

D: -
size: -
V: TRBV11-2
J: TRBJ1-1
CDR3: CASSYRLNTEAFF
DNA: TGTGCCAGCAGCTACCGACTCAACACTGAAGCTTTCTTT

D: -
size: -
V: TRBV19
J: TRBJ2-7
CDR3: CASMAGRGGEQYF
DNA: TGTGCCAGTATGGCAGGCCGGGGTGGGGAGCAGTACTTC

D: -
size: few
V: TRBV27
J: TRBJ1-2
CDR3: CASSLSWANNYGYTF
DNA: TGTGCCAGCAGTTTATCGTGGGCGAATAACTATGGCTACACCTTC

D: TRBD1
size: -
V: TRBV19
J: TRBJ1-3
CDR3: CASSRDRASSGNTIYF
DNA: TGTGCCAGTAGTAGGGACAGGGCCTCCTCTGGAAACACCATATATTTT

D: -
size: -
V: TRBV6-2/TRBV6-3
J: TRBJ1-1
CDR3: CASSARGVGVPEAFF
DNA: TGTGCCAGCAGCGCCCGGGGGGTCGGGGTTCCTGAAGCTTTCTTT

D: -
size: -
V: TRBV19
J: TRBJ1-5
CDR3: CASTPMAGERNQPQHF
DNA: TGTGCCAGTACCCCAATGGCGGGTGAAAGGAATCAGCCCCAGCATTTT

D: -
size: few
V: TRBV12-3/TRBV12-4
J: TRBJ1-2
CDR3: CASSFNLGGYTF
DNA: TGTGCCAGCAGTTTTAATTTGGGCGGGTACACCTTC

D: TRBD1
size: -
V: TRBV2
J: TRBJ1-2
CDR3: CASSVGTGVYGYTF
DNA: TGTGCCAGCAGTGTCGGGACAGGGGTGTATGGCTACACCTTC

D: -
size: -
V: TRBV18
J: TRBJ1-1
CDR3: CASSPGEGLGNTEAFF
DNA: TGTGCCAGCTCACCGGGCGAGGGACTCGGGAACACTGAAGCTTTCTTT

D: TRBD2
size: -
V: TRBV6-6
J: TRBJ2-1
CDR3: CASSPPGLDEQFF
DNA: TGTGCCAGCAGTCCTCCGGGACTAGATGAGCAGTTCTTC

D: TRBD2
size: -
V: TRBV27
J: TRBJ2-7
CDR3: CASSPGLLLSYEQYF
DNA: TGTGCCAGCAGTCCGGGACTACTCCTTTCCTACGAGCAGTACTTC

D: -
size: -
V: TRBV5-1
J: TRBJ1-1
CDR3: CASSLGGLTEAFF
DNA: TGCGCCAGCAGCTTAGGAGGGCTCACTGAAGCTTTCTTT

D: -
size: -
V: TRBV15
J: TRBJ2-7
CDR3: CATSRDLGQGSYEQYF
DNA: TGTGCCACCAGCAGAGATCTAGGGCAGGGCTCCTACGAGCAGTACTTC

D: TRBD1
size: -
V: TRBV7-3
J: TRBJ2-7
CDR3: CASSLHPGQGQYEQYF
DNA: TGTGCCAGCAGCTTACACCCCGGACAGGGTCAGTACGAGCAGTACTTC

D: TRBD1
size: few
V: TRBV6-2/TRBV6-3
J: TRBJ1-1
CDR3: CASSGTGGVGAFF
DNA: TGTGCCAGCAGTGGGACAGGGGGAGTCGGAGCTTTCTTT

D: TRBD1
size: -
V: TRBV18
J: TRBJ1-1
CDR3: CASSEGTGNTEAFF
DNA: TGTGCCAGCTCAGAAGGGACAGGGAACACTGAAGCTTTCTTT

D: -
size: -
V: TRBV12-3/TRBV12-4
J: TRBJ2-3
CDR3: CASSLYIDTQYF
DNA: TGTGCCAGCAGTTTATATATCGATACGCAGTATTTT

D: -
size: -
V: TRBV2
J: TRBJ2-1
CDR3: CASSKQNYDWEISYNEQFF
DNA: TGTGCCAGCAGTAAACAGAATTACGACTGGGAGATCTCCTACAATGAGCAGTTCTTC

D: -
size: -
V: TRBV6-5
J: TRBJ2-7
CDR3: CASTRSRSSYEQYF
DNA: TGTGCCAGCACCAGAAGTCGGAGCTCCTACGAGCAGTACTTC

D: -
size: few
V: TRBV11-2
J: TRBJ1-6
CDR3: CASSSNASPLHF
DNA: TGTGCCAGCAGCTCTAACGCCTCACCCCTCCACTTT

D: -
size: -
V: TRBV7-2
J: TRBJ2-7
CDR3: CASSLGRGLYEQYF
DNA: TGTGCCAGCAGCTTAGGGAGGGGGCTCTACGAGCAGTACTTC

D: -
size: few
V: TRBV10-1
J: TRBJ1-1
CDR3: CASNRRNTEAFF
DNA: TGCGCCAGCAATAGAAGGAACACTGAAGCTTTCTTT

D: -
size: -
V: TRBV11-1
J: TRBJ1-6
CDR3: CASSRGTGNSPLHF
DNA: TGTGCCAGCAGCCGGGGGACGGGTAATTCACCCCTCCACTTT

D: -
size: once
V: TRBV19
J: TRBJ1-6
CDR3: CASSPRGNSPLHF
DNA: TGTGCCAGTAGTCCGAGGGGGAATTCACCCCTCCACTTT

D: TRBD1
size: once
V: TRBV2
J: TRBJ1-2
CDR3: CANRQGSVYGYTF
DNA: TGTGCCAACCGACAGGGAAGTGTATACGGCTACACCTTC

D: TRBD1
size: once
V: TRBV19
J: TRBJ1-1
CDR3: CASDRGRGTEAFF
DNA: TGTGCCAGTGACAGGGGAAGGGGCACTGAAGCTTTCTTT

D: -
size: -
V: TRBV6-6
J: TRBJ1-6
CDR3: CASSWGQGNSPLHF
DNA: TGTGCCAGCTCTTGGGGGCAGGGGAATTCACCCCTCCACTTT

D: TRBD2
size: few
V: TRBV7-2
J: TRBJ2-1
CDR3: CASSVLPGLGNEQFF
DNA: TGTGCCAGCAGCGTACTACCGGGACTAGGAAATGAGCAGTTCTTC

D: -
size: -
V: TRBV7-9
J: TRBJ2-7
CDR3: CASSLVGGGRYEQYF
DNA: TGTGCCAGCAGCTTAGTGGGGGGAGGACGGTACGAGCAGTACTTC